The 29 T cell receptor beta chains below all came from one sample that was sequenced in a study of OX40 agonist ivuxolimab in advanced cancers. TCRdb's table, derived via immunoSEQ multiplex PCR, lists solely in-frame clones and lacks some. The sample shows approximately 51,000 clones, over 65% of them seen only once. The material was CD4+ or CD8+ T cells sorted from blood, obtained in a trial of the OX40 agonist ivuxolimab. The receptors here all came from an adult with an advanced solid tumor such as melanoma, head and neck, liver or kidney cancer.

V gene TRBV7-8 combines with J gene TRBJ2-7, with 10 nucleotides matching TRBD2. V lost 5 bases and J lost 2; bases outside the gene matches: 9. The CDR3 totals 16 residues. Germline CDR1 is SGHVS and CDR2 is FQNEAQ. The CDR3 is CASSTAIAGGPYEQYF. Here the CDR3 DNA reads TGTGCCAGCAGCACCGCAATAGCGGGAGGTCCCTACGAGCAGTACTTC.

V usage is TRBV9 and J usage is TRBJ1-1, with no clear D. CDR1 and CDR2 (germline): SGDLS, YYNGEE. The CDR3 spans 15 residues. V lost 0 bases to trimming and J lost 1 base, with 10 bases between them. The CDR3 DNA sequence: TGTGCCAGCAGCGTAGGAAGGTCCTGGAACACTGAAGCTTTCTTT. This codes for CASSVGRSWNTEAFF.

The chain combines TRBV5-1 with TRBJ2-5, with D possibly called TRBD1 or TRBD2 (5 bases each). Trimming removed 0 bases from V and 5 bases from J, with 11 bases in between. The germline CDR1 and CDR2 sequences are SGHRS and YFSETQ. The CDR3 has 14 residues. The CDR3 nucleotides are TGCGCCAGCAGCTTGGACACGGGGCGGGAGACCCAGTACTTC. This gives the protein CASSLDTGRETQYF.

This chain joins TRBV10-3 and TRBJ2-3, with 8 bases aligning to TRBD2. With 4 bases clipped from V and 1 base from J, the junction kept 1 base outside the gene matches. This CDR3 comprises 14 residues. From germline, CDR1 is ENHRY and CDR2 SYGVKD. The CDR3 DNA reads TGTGCCATCAGTGGTAGCGGGGGCACAGATACGCAGTATTTT. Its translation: CAISGSGGTDTQYF.

In nucleotides, the CDR3 is TGTGCCACCAGCGCTGGGACTAGCTTACAGAGCACAGATACGCAGTATTTT. Translating gives CATSAGTSLQSTDTQYF. The chain employs TRBV15 and TRBJ2-3; 9 bases fit TRBD2. J lost 0 bases, V lost 5 bases, and 9 bases had no gene match. Germline CDR1 and CDR2: LNHNV and YYDKDF (reference sequence). The CDR3 is 17 residues long.

This CDR3 is CASSPGQAEQYF. The CDR3 coding sequence is TGTGCCAGCTCACCAGGTCAAGCAGAACAGTACTTC. The chain employs TRBV18 and TRBJ2-7; D gene unclear. Trimming took off 2 bases at V and 10 bases at J, with 12 bases between the two ends. The CDR3 loop spans 12 amino acids. Germline loops: CDR1 KGHSH, CDR2 LQKENI.

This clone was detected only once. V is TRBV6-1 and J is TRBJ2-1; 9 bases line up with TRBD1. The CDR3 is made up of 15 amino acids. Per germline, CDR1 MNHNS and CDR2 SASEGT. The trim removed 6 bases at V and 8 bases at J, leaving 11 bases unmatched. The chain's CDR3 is CASRELQGAVYEQFF. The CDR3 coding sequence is TGTGCCAGCAGAGAGCTACAGGGGGCGGTTTATGAGCAGTTCTTC.

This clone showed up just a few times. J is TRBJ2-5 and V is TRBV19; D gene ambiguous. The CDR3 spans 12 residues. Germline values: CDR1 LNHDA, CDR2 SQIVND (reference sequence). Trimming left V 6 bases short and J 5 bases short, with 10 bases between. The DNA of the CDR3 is TGTGCCAGTAGACAGTCTGGGGAGACCCAGTACTTC. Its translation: CASRQSGETQYF.

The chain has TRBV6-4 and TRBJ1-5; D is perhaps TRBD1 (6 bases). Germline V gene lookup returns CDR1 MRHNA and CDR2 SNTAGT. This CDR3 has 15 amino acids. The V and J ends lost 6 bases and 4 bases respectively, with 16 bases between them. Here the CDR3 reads CASSPPGTRNQPQHF. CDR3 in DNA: TGTGCCAGCAGCCCCCCCGGGACAAGAAATCAGCCCCAGCATTTT.

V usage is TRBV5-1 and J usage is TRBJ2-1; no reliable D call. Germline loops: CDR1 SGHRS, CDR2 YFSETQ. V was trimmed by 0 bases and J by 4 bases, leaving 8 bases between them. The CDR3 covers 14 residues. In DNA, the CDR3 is TGCGCCAGCAGCTTGGATTTCTTATACAATGAGCAGTTCTTC. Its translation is CASSLDFLYNEQFF.

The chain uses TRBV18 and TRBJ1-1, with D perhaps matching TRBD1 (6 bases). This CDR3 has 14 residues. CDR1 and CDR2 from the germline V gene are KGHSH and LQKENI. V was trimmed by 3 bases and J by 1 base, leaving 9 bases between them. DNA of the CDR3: TGTGCCAGCTCACCTCAGGGGCCGAACACTGAAGCTTTCTTT. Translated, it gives CASSPQGPNTEAFF.

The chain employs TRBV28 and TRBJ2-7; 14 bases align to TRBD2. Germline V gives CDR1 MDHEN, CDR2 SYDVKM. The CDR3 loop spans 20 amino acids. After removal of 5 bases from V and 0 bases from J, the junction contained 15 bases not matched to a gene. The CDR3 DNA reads TGTGCCAGCAGTCTCCTTTTTATGACTAGCGGGAGGGGGAGCTCCTACGAGCAGTACTTC. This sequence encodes CASSLLFMTSGRGSSYEQYF.

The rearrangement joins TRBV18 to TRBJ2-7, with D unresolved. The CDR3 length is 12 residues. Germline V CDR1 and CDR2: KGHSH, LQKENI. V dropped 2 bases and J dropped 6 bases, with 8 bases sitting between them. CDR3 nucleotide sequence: TGTGCCAGCTCACCAATTTTGGGCGAGCAGTACTTC. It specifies CASSPILGEQYF.

The CDR3 DNA reads as TGTGCCAGCAGTTACGACCCCGTAAACACCGGGGAGCTGTTTTTT. It is translated as CASSYDPVNTGELFF. The rearrangement uses TRBV6-5 and TRBJ2-2; D remains ambiguous. The CDR3 consists of 15 residues. Trimming removed 2 bases at V and 2 bases at J, with 9 bases between. The germline CDR1 and CDR2 sequences are MNHEY and SVGAGI.

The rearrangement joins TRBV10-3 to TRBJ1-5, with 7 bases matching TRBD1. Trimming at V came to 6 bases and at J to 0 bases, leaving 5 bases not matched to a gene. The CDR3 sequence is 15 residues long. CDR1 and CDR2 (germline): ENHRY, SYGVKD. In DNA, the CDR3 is TGTGCCATCAGGGCGGGACAGAATAGCAATCAGCCCCAGCATTTT. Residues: CAIRAGQNSNQPQHF.

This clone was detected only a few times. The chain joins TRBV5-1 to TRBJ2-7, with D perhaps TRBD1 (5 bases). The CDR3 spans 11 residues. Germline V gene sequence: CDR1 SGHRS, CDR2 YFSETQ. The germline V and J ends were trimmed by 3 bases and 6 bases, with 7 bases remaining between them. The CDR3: CASSWGGEQYF. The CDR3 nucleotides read TGCGCCAGCAGCTGGGGCGGCGAGCAGTACTTC.

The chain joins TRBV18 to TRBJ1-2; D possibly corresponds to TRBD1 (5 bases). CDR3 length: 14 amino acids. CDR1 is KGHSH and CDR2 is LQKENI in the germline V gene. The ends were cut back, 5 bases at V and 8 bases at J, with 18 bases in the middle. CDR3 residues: CASSLQGDRPGYTF. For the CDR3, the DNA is TGTGCCAGCTCATTACAAGGGGATCGGCCCGGCTACACCTTC. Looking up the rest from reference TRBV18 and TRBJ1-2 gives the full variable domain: NAGVMQNPRHLVRRRGQEARLRCSPMKGHSHVYWYRQLPEEGLKFMVYLQKENIIDESGMPKERFSAEFPKEGPSILRIQQVVRGDSAAYFCASSLQGDRPGYTFGSGTRLTVV.

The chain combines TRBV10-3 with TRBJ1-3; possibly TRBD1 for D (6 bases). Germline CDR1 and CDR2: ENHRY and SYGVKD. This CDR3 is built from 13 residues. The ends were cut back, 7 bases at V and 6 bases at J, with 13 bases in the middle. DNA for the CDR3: TGTGCCATCATCAGGCAGGGGACAAACACCATATATTTT. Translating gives CAIIRQGTNTIYF.

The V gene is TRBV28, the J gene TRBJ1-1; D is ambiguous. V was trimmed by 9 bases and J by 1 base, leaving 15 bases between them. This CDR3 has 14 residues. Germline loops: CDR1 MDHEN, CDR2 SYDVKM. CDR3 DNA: TGTGCCAGTGGTTGGGTTGAAAGGAACACTGAAGCTTTCTTT. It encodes CASGWVERNTEAFF.

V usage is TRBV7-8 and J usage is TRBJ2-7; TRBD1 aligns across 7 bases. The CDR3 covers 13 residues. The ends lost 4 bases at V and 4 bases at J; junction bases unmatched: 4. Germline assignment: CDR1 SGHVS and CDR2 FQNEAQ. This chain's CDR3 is CASSYGTEYEQYF. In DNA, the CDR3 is TGTGCCAGCAGCTACGGGACAGAGTACGAGCAGTACTTC.

The CDR3 reads CASRPGHAPYNEQFF. CDR3 DNA sequence: TGTGCCAGCAGACCGGGACATGCCCCCTACAATGAGCAGTTCTTC. The chain links TRBV6-1 to TRBJ2-1, with D possibly being TRBD1 (6 bases). CDR3 length: 15 residues. The germline V and J ends were trimmed by 6 bases and 2 bases, with 14 bases remaining between them. In germline, CDR1 is MNHNS, CDR2 SASEGT.

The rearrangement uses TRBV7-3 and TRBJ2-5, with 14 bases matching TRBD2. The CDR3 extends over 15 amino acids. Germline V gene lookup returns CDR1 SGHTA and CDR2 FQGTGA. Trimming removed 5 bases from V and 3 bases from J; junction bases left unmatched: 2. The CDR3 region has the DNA TGTGCCAGCAGCATGACTAGCGGGAGGGAAGAGACCCAGTACTTC. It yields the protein CASSMTSGREETQYF.

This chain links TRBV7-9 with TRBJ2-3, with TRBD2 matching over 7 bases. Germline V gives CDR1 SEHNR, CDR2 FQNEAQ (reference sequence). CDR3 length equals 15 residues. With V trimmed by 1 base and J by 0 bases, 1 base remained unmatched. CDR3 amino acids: CASSLVSGSTDTQYF. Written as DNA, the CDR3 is TGTGCCAGCAGCTTAGTTAGCGGGAGCACAGATACGCAGTATTTT.

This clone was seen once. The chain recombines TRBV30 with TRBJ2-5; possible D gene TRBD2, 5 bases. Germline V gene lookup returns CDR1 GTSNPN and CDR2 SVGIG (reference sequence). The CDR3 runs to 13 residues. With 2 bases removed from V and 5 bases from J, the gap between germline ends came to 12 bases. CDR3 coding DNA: TGTGCCTGGAGTCAGCTAGCTCCCGAGACCCAGTACTTC. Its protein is CAWSQLAPETQYF.

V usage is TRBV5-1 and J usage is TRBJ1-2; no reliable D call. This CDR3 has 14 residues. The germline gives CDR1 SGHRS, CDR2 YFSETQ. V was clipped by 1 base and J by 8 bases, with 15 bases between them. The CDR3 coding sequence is TGCGCCAGCAGCTTGTCTCGGCAGGATGGCGGCTACACCTTC. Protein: CASSLSRQDGGYTF.

The CDR3 sequence is CASKRGRGPRGSYGYTF. CDR3 nucleotides: TGTGCCAGTAAACGGGGCAGGGGGCCAAGAGGCTCCTATGGCTACACCTTC. The chain couples TRBV19 to TRBJ1-2; 8 nucleotides match TRBD1. There are 17 residues in the CDR3. Per the germline V gene, CDR1 is LNHDA and CDR2 is SQIVND (reference sequence). V gave up 7 bases and J gave up 4 bases; unmatched junction bases: 17.

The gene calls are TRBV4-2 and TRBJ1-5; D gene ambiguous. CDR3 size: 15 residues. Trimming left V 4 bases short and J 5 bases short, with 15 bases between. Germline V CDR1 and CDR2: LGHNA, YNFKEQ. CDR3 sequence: CASSLQETFDQPQHF. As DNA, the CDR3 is TGTGCCAGCAGCCTCCAGGAGACTTTCGATCAGCCCCAGCATTTT.

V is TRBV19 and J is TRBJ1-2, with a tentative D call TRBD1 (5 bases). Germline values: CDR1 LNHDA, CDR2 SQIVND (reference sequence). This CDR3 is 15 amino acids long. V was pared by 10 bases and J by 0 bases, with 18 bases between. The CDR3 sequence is CATQNTGAPNYGYTF. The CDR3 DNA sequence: TGTGCCACCCAAAATACTGGGGCACCTAACTATGGCTACACCTTC.

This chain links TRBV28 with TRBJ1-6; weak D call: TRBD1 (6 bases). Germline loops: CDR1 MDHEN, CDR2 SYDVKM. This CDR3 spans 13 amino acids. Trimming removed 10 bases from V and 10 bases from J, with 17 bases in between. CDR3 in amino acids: CAISDRFKSPLHF. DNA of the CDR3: TGTGCCATCTCGGACAGATTTAAATCACCCCTCCACTTT.